These 15 T cell receptor beta chains were all obtained from the same sample, sequenced in a study of stem cell transplantation in POMP-related autoinflammatory disease. Assay used: immunoSEQ multiplex PCR; TCRdb lists only in-frame clones, some missing. Of a few hundred clones listed, around 82% are singletons. The sample consisted of CD4+ follicular helper T cells (Tfh) from PBMCs, taken before stem cell transplantation. Receptors originate from a human donor with POMP-related autoinflammation and immune dysregulation (PRAID).

This chain joins TRBV6-6 and TRBJ1-2; 12 nucleotides line up with TRBD1. Unmatched junction bases numbered 7, after V lost 9 bases and J lost 2 bases. Germline lookup yields CDR1 MNHNY and CDR2 SVGAGI (reference sequence). The CDR3 covers 15 residues. The CDR3 coding sequence is TGTGCCAGTATCCGGGACAGGGGGCGAAACTATGGCTACACCTTC. It codes for CASIRDRGRNYGYTF.

The genes are TRBV6-5 and TRBJ1-1; unclear D gene. CDR1 and CDR2 (germline): MNHEY, SVGAGI. The CDR3 runs 12 residues. The V end was cut by 5 bases, the J end by 0 bases, with 4 bases between. The CDR3 sequence: CASSPVNTEAFF. In DNA, the CDR3 is TGTGCCAGCAGTCCGGTGAACACTGAAGCTTTCTTT.

The rearrangement links TRBV29-1 to TRBJ2-1; TRBD2 matches 9 bases. This CDR3 spans 14 amino acids. CDR1 is SQVTM, CDR2 ANQGSEA, per germline. Trimming cost V 3 bases and J 5 bases; bases outside gene matches: 5. As DNA, the CDR3 is TGCAGCGTTGAGGTAGCGGGAGTTAACAATGAGCAGTTCTTC. Translated: CSVEVAGVNNEQFF.

The chain is built from TRBV2 and TRBJ2-7; D is possibly TRBD2 (6 bases). Deletions cut 7 bases from V and 0 bases from J, with 13 bases between. In germline, CDR1 is SNHLY, CDR2 FYNNEI. CDR3 length equals 14 residues. CDR3 protein: CASMKFSGSYEQYF. The CDR3 bases are TGTGCCAGCATGAAATTTAGCGGCTCCTACGAGCAGTACTTC. Variable domain in full (rest from reference TRBV2 and TRBJ2-7): EPEVTQTPSHQVTQMGQEVILRCVPISNHLYFYWYRQILGQKVEFLVSFYNNEISEKSEIFDDQFSVERPDGSNFTLKIRSTKLEDSAMYFCASMKFSGSYEQYFGPGTRLTVT.

The CDR3 bases are TGTGCCAGCAGTGAAGGTAGGGGTGGAGGCACAGATACGCAGTATTTT. This gives the protein CASSEGRGGGTDTQYF. The chain employs TRBV2 and TRBJ2-3; a possible D gene is TRBD1 (5 bases). Trimming took 1 base from V and 1 from J, leaving 12 bases between them. The length of the CDR3 is 16 residues. The V gene's germline CDR1 is SNHLY and CDR2 FYNNEI.

The V gene is TRBV7-2, the J gene TRBJ2-7, with a tentative D call TRBD1 (6 bases). Per germline, CDR1 SGHTA and CDR2 FQGNSA. This CDR3 is built from 15 residues. The V end was cut by 3 bases, the J end by 2 bases, with 14 bases between. The CDR3 DNA follows: TGTGCCAGCAGCTTGGACAGCTTGCGGGCCTACGAGCAGTACTTC. Translated: CASSLDSLRAYEQYF.

The chain joins TRBV2 to TRBJ2-4; D uncertain. Germline lookup yields CDR1 SNHLY and CDR2 FYNNEI. This CDR3 spans 14 amino acids. Between the trimmed V and J ends, which lost 3 bases and 6 bases, there was a span of 12 bases. The CDR3 DNA reads as TGTGCCAGCAGTGAGAGGACGGACCGAAACATTCAGTACTTC. It codes for CASSERTDRNIQYF.

This clone was counted between two and nine times. V gene TRBV4-1 combines with J gene TRBJ1-2, with 8 bases aligning to TRBD1. This CDR3 is built from 15 residues. CDR1 MGHRA and CDR2 YSYEKL come from the germline V gene. Trimming cost V 4 bases and J 4 bases; bases outside gene matches: 8. The chain's CDR3 is CASSPEEGTGYGYTF. The CDR3 DNA reads as TGCGCCAGCAGCCCGGAGGAGGGGACAGGCTATGGCTACACCTTC.

The V gene is TRBV5-4, the J gene TRBJ2-1; 11 positions agree with TRBD1. V trimming: 1 base; J trimming: 10 bases; junction bases outside the gene matches: 4. The CDR3 sequence is 14 residues long. Germline V gene sequence: CDR1 SGHNT, CDR2 YYREEE (reference sequence). The CDR3 reads CASSLRDRGNEQFF. Here the CDR3 DNA reads TGTGCCAGCAGCTTGAGGGACAGGGGGAACGAGCAGTTCTTC.

The chain is built from TRBV29-1 and TRBJ2-3; 7 nucleotides align to TRBD1. Germline V CDR1 and CDR2: SQVTM, ANQGSEA. V dropped 1 base and J dropped 4; count of bases not matched to a gene: 8. The CDR3 spans 15 residues. The CDR3 protein is CSVEGWAGGPDTQYF. CDR3 sequence (DNA): TGCAGCGTTGAAGGTTGGGCAGGGGGTCCAGATACGCAGTATTTT.

The chain joins TRBV5-1 to TRBJ2-3; tentatively, D is TRBD1 (5 bases). Germline lookup yields CDR1 SGHRS and CDR2 YFSETQ. The V and J ends lost 7 bases and 2 bases respectively, with 17 bases between them. The CDR3 is made up of 15 amino acids. The DNA of the CDR3 is TGCGCCAGCTCGCCCCAGGGTATTTACACAGATACGCAGTATTTT. Its translation is CASSPQGIYTDTQYF.

V usage is TRBV5-5 and J usage is TRBJ1-3; D call uncertain. Germline V lookup: CDR1 SGHKS, CDR2 YYEKEE (reference sequence). This CDR3 is 16 amino acids long. Trimming stripped 2 bases from V and 2 bases from J, with 14 bases between. CDR3: CASSLIGARPGNTIYF. The CDR3 bases are TGTGCCAGCAGCTTAATCGGCGCTCGCCCTGGAAACACCATATATTTT.

This chain links TRBV12-5 with TRBJ2-7; no clear D. Trimming took 0 bases from V and 0 from J, leaving 3 bases between them. CDR3 length equals 13 residues. CDR1 is LGHNT, CDR2 FRNRAP, per germline. CDR3: CASGLVPSYEQYF. As DNA, the CDR3 is TGTGCTAGTGGTTTGGTCCCCTCCTACGAGCAGTACTTC.

This rearrangement joins TRBV10-3 to TRBJ1-3, with unresolved D. V was cut by 7 bases and J by 0 bases, with 7 bases left in between. This CDR3 has 13 amino acids. Germline assignment: CDR1 ENHRY and CDR2 SYGVKD. CDR3: CAIKGVSGNTIYF. The CDR3 DNA sequence: TGTGCCATCAAGGGTGTCTCTGGAAACACCATATATTTT.

The J gene is TRBJ2-5, the V gene TRBV2; a weak D match, TRBD2 (5 bases). Trimming stripped 4 bases from V and 1 base from J, with 13 bases between. Looked up from germline, CDR1 is SNHLY and CDR2 is FYNNEI. The CDR3 consists of 15 residues. CDR3 nucleotide sequence: TGTGCCAGCAGTGTTTCTAGCTTGGGCCAAGAGACCCAGTACTTC. Its protein is CASSVSSLGQETQYF.